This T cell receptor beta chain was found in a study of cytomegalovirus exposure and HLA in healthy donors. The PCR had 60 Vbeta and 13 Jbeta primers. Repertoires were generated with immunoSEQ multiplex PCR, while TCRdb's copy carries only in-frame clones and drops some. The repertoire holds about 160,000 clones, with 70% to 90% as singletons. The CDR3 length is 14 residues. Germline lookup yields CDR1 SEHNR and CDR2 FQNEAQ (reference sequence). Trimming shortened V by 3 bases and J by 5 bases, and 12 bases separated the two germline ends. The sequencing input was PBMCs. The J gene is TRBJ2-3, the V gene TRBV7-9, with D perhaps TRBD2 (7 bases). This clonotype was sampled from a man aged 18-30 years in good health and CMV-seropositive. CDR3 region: CASSFGGRIDTQYF. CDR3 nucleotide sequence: TGTGCCAGCAGCTTCGGGGGGCGGATAGATACGCAGTATTTT.